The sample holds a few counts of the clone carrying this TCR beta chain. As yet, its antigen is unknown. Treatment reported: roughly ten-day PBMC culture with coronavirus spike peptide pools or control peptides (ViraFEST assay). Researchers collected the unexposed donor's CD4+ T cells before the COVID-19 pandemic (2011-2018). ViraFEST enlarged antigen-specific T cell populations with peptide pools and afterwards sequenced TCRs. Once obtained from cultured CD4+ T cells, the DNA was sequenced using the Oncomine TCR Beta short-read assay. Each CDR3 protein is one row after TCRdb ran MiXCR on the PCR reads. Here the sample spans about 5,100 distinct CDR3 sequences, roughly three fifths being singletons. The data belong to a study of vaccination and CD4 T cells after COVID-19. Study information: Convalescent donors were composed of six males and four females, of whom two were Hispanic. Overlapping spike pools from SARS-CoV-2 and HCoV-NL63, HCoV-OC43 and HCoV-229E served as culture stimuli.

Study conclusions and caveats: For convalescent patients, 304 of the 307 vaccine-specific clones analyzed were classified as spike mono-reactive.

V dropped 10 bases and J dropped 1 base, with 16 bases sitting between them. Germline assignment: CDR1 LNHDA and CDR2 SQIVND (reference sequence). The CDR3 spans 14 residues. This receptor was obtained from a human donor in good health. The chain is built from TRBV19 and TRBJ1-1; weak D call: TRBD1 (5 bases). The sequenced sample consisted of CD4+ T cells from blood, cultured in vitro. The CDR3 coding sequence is TGTGCCACCAATTGGGGACTCAAGAACACTGAAGCTTTCTTT. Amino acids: CATNWGLKNTEAFF. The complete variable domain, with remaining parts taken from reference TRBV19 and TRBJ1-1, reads DGGITQSPKYLFRKEGQNVTLSCEQNLNHDAMYWYRQDPGQGLRLIYYSQIVNDFQKGDIAEGYSVSREKKESFPLTVTSAQKNPTAFYLCATNWGLKNTEAFFGQGTRLTVV.